The 23 T cell receptor beta chains presented below share a single source sample, sequenced in a study of CD8 T cells in Susac syndrome. With random hexamers, 0.5 to 1 ug RNA was reverse transcribed. MiXCR, run by TCRdb on the immunoSEQ multiplex PCR reads, gives a single entry per CDR3 protein. The sample includes around 280,000 distinct CDR3 sequences, around 90% seen only once; the top ten take 0.065%. The specimen was CD4+ T cells from PBMCs. Receptors were obtained from a human donor with multiple sclerosis.

The CDR3 coding sequence is TGTGCCAGCAAATTCCGGGACGGATACTACGAGCAGTACTTC. Its protein is CASKFRDGYYEQYF. V and J are TRBV6-2 or TRBV6-3 and TRBJ2-7; the D call may be TRBD1 or TRBD2 (5 bases each). Trimming removed 7 bases at V and 3 bases at J, with 16 bases between. Germline loops: CDR1 MNHEY, CDR2 SVGEGT. This CDR3 has 14 residues.

The chain recombines TRBV10-3 with TRBJ2-1; D unresolved. V lost 2 bases, J lost 5 bases, and 10 bases lay in between. The CDR3 spans 14 residues. CDR1 and CDR2 (germline): ENHRY, SYGVKD. The CDR3 region has the DNA TGTGCCATCAGTGAGCAGACCGCACACAATGAGCAGTTCTTC. Residues: CAISEQTAHNEQFF.

V gene TRBV6-2 or TRBV6-3 combines with J gene TRBJ2-3, with 7 bases fitting TRBD2. V gave up 2 bases and J gave up 5 bases; unmatched junction bases: 10. The CDR3 is 16 residues long. Looked up from germline, CDR1 is MNHEY and CDR2 is SVGEGT. The CDR3 DNA reads TGTGCCAGCAGTTACGGGGGGGACGGCCTTGGAGATACGCAGTATTTT. Protein sequence: CASSYGGDGLGDTQYF.

V and J are TRBV28 and TRBJ2-5; 7 bases fit TRBD2. Germline V lookup: CDR1 MDHEN, CDR2 SYDVKM. The junction had 14 bases not matched to a gene; V was cut back by 8 bases and J by 5 bases. The CDR3 extends over 15 amino acids. The CDR3 is CASSLSGEGGETQYF. The CDR3 DNA reads TGTGCCAGCTCCCTCAGCGGGGAAGGTGGGGAGACCCAGTACTTC.

The chain is built from TRBV7-3 and TRBJ2-1, with 8 nucleotides matching TRBD2. V dropped 1 base and J dropped 7; count of bases not matched to a gene: 12. Germline lookup yields CDR1 SGHTA and CDR2 FQGTGA. This CDR3 comprises 17 residues. The DNA for the CDR3 is TGTGCCAGCAGCTTAATCCTTCCGGGACTAGTAGGAAATGAGCAGTTCTTC. Translation gives CASSLILPGLVGNEQFF.

The V and J genes are TRBV29-1 and TRBJ2-7; D may be TRBD1 (6 bases). Between the trimmed V and J ends, which lost 6 bases and 2 bases, there was a span of 17 bases. Looked up from germline, CDR1 is SQVTM and CDR2 is ANQGSEA. The CDR3 contains 14 residues. CDR3 nucleotides: TGCAGCGTCGAGGGAGACGGACAGACCTACGAGCAGTACTTC. It translates to CSVEGDGQTYEQYF.

This clonotype appeared a single time. This sequence joins TRBV24-1 and TRBJ1-5, with D hard to call. Germline V CDR1 and CDR2: KGHDR, SFDVKD. The CDR3 is 11 residues long. V dropped 10 bases and J dropped 11 bases, with 14 bases sitting between them. The CDR3 DNA follows: TGTGCCACAGGTGATTCTACGTCCCAGCATTTT. Protein sequence: CATGDSTSQHF.

The J gene is TRBJ2-7, the V gene TRBV10-2, with TRBD2 identical over 8 bases. V gave up 8 bases and J gave up 1 base; unmatched junction bases: 13. This CDR3 is 16 amino acids long. From germline, CDR1 is WSHSY and CDR2 SAAADI. CDR3: CASAAGLRGGSYEQYF. CDR3 sequence (DNA): TGCGCCAGCGCCGCTGGACTCCGGGGGGGTTCCTACGAGCAGTACTTC.

The chain carries TRBV3-1 and TRBJ1-1, with D possibly TRBD1 on 6 matching bases. Trimming took 7 bases from V and 2 from J, leaving 14 bases between them. Germline loops: CDR1 LGHDT, CDR2 YNNKEL (reference sequence). The length of the CDR3 is 14 residues. In nucleotides, the CDR3 is TGTGCCAGCAAGGAGGGACACCGAAACACTGAAGCTTTCTTT. Translation gives CASKEGHRNTEAFF.

This clonotype appeared once. The chain is built from TRBV6-6 and TRBJ2-7; D possibly corresponds to TRBD1 (6 bases). The CDR3 covers 15 residues. Trimming shortened V by 2 bases and J by 2 bases, and 13 bases separated the two germline ends. Germline assignment: CDR1 MNHNY and CDR2 SVGAGI (reference sequence). This chain's CDR3 is CASSYEGTKTYEQYF. The CDR3 nucleotides are TGTGCCAGCAGTTACGAGGGGACAAAGACCTACGAGCAGTACTTC.

The rearrangement links TRBV19 to TRBJ2-1, with D possibly TRBD1 on 6 matching bases. This CDR3 spans 13 amino acids. V lost 6 bases and J 9 bases, leaving 15 bases between the germline ends. Germline-derived CDR1 and CDR2 are LNHDA and SQIVND (reference sequence). CDR3: CASSLQGVGEQFF. The CDR3 DNA reads as TGTGCCAGTAGCCTACAGGGCGTGGGTGAGCAGTTCTTC.

The rearrangement uses TRBV12-3 or TRBV12-4 and TRBJ1-4, with D tentatively TRBD1 (5 bases). The V gene lost 1 base and the J gene lost 11 bases, with 8 bases spanning the gap. This CDR3 contains 12 residues. In DNA form, the CDR3 reads TGTGCCAGCAGTTTAGAGGGGCGGAAACTGTTTTTT. Translating gives CASSLEGRKLFF.

The chain recombines TRBV19 with TRBJ2-5; D is unclear. CDR3 length equals 14 residues. V was cut by 3 bases and J by 5 bases, with 13 bases left in between. CDR1 is LNHDA, CDR2 SQIVND, per germline (reference sequence). The chain's CDR3 is CASSISSVSETQYF. The DNA of the CDR3 is TGTGCCAGTAGTATTAGCTCCGTTTCGGAGACCCAGTACTTC.

The chain links TRBV27 to TRBJ1-2; 9 bases match TRBD1. V was pared by 7 bases and J by 0 bases, with 12 bases of the junction left unmatched. Germline lookup yields CDR1 MNHEY and CDR2 SMNVEV (reference sequence). This CDR3 spans 17 amino acids. CDR3 sequence (DNA): TGTGCCAGCACTCCTACCGGGACAGGGCGCGCTAACTATGGCTACACCTTC. It specifies CASTPTGTGRANYGYTF.

The chain recombines TRBV15 with TRBJ2-6; D gene ambiguous. V was pared by 2 bases and J by 0 bases, with 2 bases between. Per the germline V gene, CDR1 is LNHNV and CDR2 is YYDKDF (reference sequence). This CDR3 spans 14 amino acids. The DNA for the CDR3 is TGTGCCACCAGCAGACGCTCTGGGGCCAACGTCCTGACTTTC. Translated, it gives CATSRRSGANVLTF.

The V gene is TRBV7-2, the J gene TRBJ2-6, with TRBD1 identical over 7 bases. This CDR3 contains 19 residues. Trimming at V came to 1 base and at J to 0 bases, leaving 9 bases not matched to a gene. Germline V gives CDR1 SGHTA, CDR2 FQGNSA. CDR3 in amino acids: CASSLGAHQGDSGANVLTF. CDR3 sequence (DNA): TGTGCCAGCAGCTTAGGGGCACACCAGGGGGACTCTGGGGCCAACGTCCTGACTTTC.

V is TRBV10-3 and J is TRBJ2-2, with D possibly called TRBD1 or TRBD2 (7 bases each). Trimming cost V 8 bases and J 1 base, with 14 bases left between them. This CDR3 comprises 15 residues. The V gene's germline CDR1 is ENHRY and CDR2 SYGVKD. The DNA of the CDR3 is TGTGCCATCTCGAGCGGGACAGTGAACACCGGGGAGCTGTTTTTT. Its protein is CAISSGTVNTGELFF.

This chain links TRBV7-3 with TRBJ2-1, with D perhaps TRBD2 (5 bases). V was shortened by 4 bases and J by 5 bases, with 15 bases between the two germline ends. This CDR3 contains 15 residues. Germline assignment: CDR1 SGHTA and CDR2 FQGTGA. The CDR3 DNA sequence: TGTGCCAGCAGCTCCGAGGCGGGCTTCCACAATGAGCAGTTCTTC. Its protein product is CASSSEAGFHNEQFF. Full variable domain (remainder filled in from reference TRBV7-3 and TRBJ2-1): GAGVSQTPSNKVTEKGKYVELRCDPISGHTALYWYRQSLGQGPEFLIYFQGTGAADDSGLPNDRFFAVRPEGSVSTLKIQRTERGDSAVYLCASSSEAGFHNEQFFGPGTRLTVL.

The V gene is TRBV5-6, the J gene TRBJ2-3, with D possibly TRBD1 on 6 matching bases. V lost 0 bases and J 6 bases, leaving 17 bases between the germline ends. This CDR3 has 16 residues. In germline, CDR1 is SGHDT, CDR2 YYEEEE. CDR3 loop: CASSLDLGGGGDTQYF. CDR3 DNA sequence: TGTGCCAGCAGCTTGGATCTTGGTGGGGGCGGGGATACGCAGTATTTT.

Of note for this clonotype: The junction departs from the called germline gene at one end, perhaps through a read error. The chain joins TRBV30 to TRBJ2-5; possible D gene TRBD2, 7 bases. The CDR3 is made up of 12 amino acids. Germline V gene data show CDR1 as GTSNPN and CDR2 as SVGIG (reference sequence). CDR3 sequence (DNA): TGTGCCTGGAGCGACGGGGGGCCTCAGGGGAACTTC. Translating it yields CAWSDGGPQGNF.

The chain recombines TRBV28 with TRBJ2-7; 8 bases are shared with TRBD1. The ends lost 5 bases at V and 0 bases at J; junction bases unmatched: 6. The CDR3 is 15 residues long. Germline-derived CDR1 and CDR2 are MDHEN and SYDVKM. CDR3 bases: TGTGCCAGCAGTGAGGGGACAGGCGGCTCCTACGAGCAGTACTTC. This gives the protein CASSEGTGGSYEQYF.

This chain links TRBV7-3 with TRBJ2-3, with a tentative D call TRBD1 (6 bases). From germline, CDR1 is SGHTA and CDR2 FQGTGA. This CDR3 is 16 amino acids long. Deletions cut 2 bases from V and 6 bases from J, with 18 bases between. CDR3 nucleotides: TGTGCCAGCAGCTTAGTCGGTGGGGGCGTCACGGATACGCAGTATTTT. This encodes CASSLVGGGVTDTQYF.

This clonotype was counted a few times. The rearrangement joins TRBV20-1 to TRBJ2-7; perhaps D is TRBD1 or TRBD2 (5 bases each). CDR3 length equals 14 residues. From germline, CDR1 is DFQATT and CDR2 SNEGSKA (reference sequence). V dropped 0 bases and J dropped 2 bases, with 11 bases sitting between them. In nucleotides, the CDR3 is TGCAGTGCTAGAGATCGGGGCGGCCCCTACGAGCAGTACTTC. This sequence encodes CSARDRGGPYEQYF.